These 9 T cell receptor beta chains were all obtained from the same sample, sequenced in a study of blood T cells in healthy people across ages. The use of a sample-barcoded 5' primer and a J-beta primer mix characterized a second PCR of roughly 7 to 12 cycles. TCRdb reprocessed the 5' RACE reads with MiXCR, giving one entry per CDR3 protein. This repertoire shows approximately 1.5 million distinct CDR3 sequences, roughly 32% found once; its top ten account for roughly 10%. Sequenced input: blood. The source of these receptors is a woman between 25 and 40 years old in good health.

The chain combines TRBV7-2 with TRBJ2-1; 9 bases match TRBD2. CDR1 SGHTA and CDR2 FQGNSA come from the germline V gene. The CDR3 length is 14 residues. The V gene end was trimmed by 11 bases and the J gene end by 7 bases; junction bases not matched to a gene: 12. The CDR3 spells CACPGGRAGNEQFF. CDR3 coding DNA: TGTGCCTGCCCTGGCGGGAGGGCCGGGAATGAGCAGTTCTTC. Together with reference TRBV7-2 and TRBJ2-1, the CDR3 gives the full variable domain: GAGVSQSPSNKVTEKGKDVELRCDPISGHTALYWYRQSLGQGLEFLIYFQGNSAPDKSGLPSDRFSAERTGGSVSTLTIQRTQQEDSAVYLCACPGGRAGNEQFFGPGTRLTVL.

J is TRBJ2-1 and V is TRBV20-1; 9 nucleotides match TRBD2. CDR1 DFQATT and CDR2 SNEGSKA come from the germline V gene (reference sequence). CDR3 length: 16 residues. With 1 base clipped from V and 8 bases from J, the junction kept 12 bases outside the gene matches. CDR3: CSARGGAGGSIDEQFF. DNA for the CDR3: TGCAGTGCTAGAGGAGGGGCGGGAGGGAGTATAGATGAGCAGTTCTTC.

In its sample, this clonotype was seen a few times. The chain is built from TRBV4-2 and TRBJ2-7, with 7 nucleotides matching TRBD2. CDR1 and CDR2 from the germline V gene are LGHNA and YNFKEQ. With 1 base clipped from V and 6 bases from J, the junction kept 15 bases outside the gene matches. The CDR3 consists of 17 residues. CDR3 sequence: CASSQGSRVGRESEQYF. The DNA for the CDR3 is TGTGCCAGCAGCCAAGGGTCAAGAGTGGGGCGGGAGTCCGAGCAGTACTTC.

V is TRBV4-1 and J is TRBJ2-3; 7 bases match TRBD2. V shed 0 bases and J 0 bases; nucleotides not matched to a gene: 3. CDR3 length: 16 residues. Germline loops: CDR1 MGHRA, CDR2 YSYEKL. CDR3 DNA: TGCGCCAGCAGCCAAGACAGCGGGACTAGCACAGATACGCAGTATTTT. Protein sequence: CASSQDSGTSTDTQYF.

In the case of this clonotype: One junction end disagrees with the germline gene, perhaps due to a read error. J is TRBJ2-1 and V is TRBV6-1; 8 nucleotides align to TRBD1. Germline loops: CDR1 MNHNS, CDR2 SASEGT. CDR3 length: 16 residues. The CDR3 loop is CASSEVRDRGTNEQFF. In DNA form, the CDR3 reads TGTGCCAGCAGCGAAGTGCGAGACAGGGGTACCAATGAGCAGTTCTTC.

This clonotype was detected only a few times. This rearrangement joins TRBV12-3 or TRBV12-4 to TRBJ1-5; D ambiguous. Trimming left V 3 bases short and J 5 bases short, with 8 bases between. The CDR3 contains 13 residues. Here the CDR3 DNA reads TGTGCCAGCAGTTTTTCTAGTGATCAGCCCCAGCATTTT. Its protein is CASSFSSDQPQHF.

The chain uses TRBV7-2 and TRBJ2-5; a weak D match, TRBD2 (5 bases). Matching the DNA end better, TRBJ2-7 makes the J call doubtful. Looked up from germline, CDR1 is SGHTA and CDR2 is FQGNSA. This CDR3 is built from 15 residues. CDR3 in amino acids: CASSLEATGRYEQYF. The CDR3 region has the DNA TGTGCCAGCAGCTTAGAAGCGACTGGGAGATACGAGCAGTACTTC.

The chain couples TRBV20-1 to TRBJ2-7; D may match TRBD1 or TRBD2 (5 bases each). Trimming removed 7 bases from V and 0 bases from J, with 16 bases in between. CDR1 and CDR2 (germline): DFQATT, SNEGSKA (reference sequence). This CDR3 spans 14 amino acids. In DNA form, the CDR3 reads TGCAGTGGGGGTGGGGACCCGCTCTCCTACGAGCAGTACTTC. Translating it yields CSGGGDPLSYEQYF.

This clonotype has more than one count but fewer than ten. The rearrangement uses TRBV5-1 and TRBJ2-3, with no clear D. Trimming pared 6 bases from V and 2 bases from J, leaving 10 bases between. Germline CDR1 SGHRS, CDR2 YFSETQ. This CDR3 is 13 amino acids long. The DNA for the CDR3 is TGCGCCAGCACTCGAGAAGTCACAGATACGCAGTATTTT. It translates to CASTREVTDTQYF.